Listed below are T cell receptor beta chains from one sample, sequenced in a study of T cell responses to AZD1222 COVID-19 vaccine. The table came from immunoSEQ multiplex PCR; TCRdb's copy has only in-frame clones and leaves some out. The sample carries roughly 97,000 clones, 86% recorded once. Sequences were derived from peripheral blood, sampled 28 days after the second dose of the MenACWY control vaccine. The source is an adult who received the MenACWY meningococcal vaccine as a control. Both conserved end residues are part of each CDR3. Fields, in order: clone size, J gene, V gene, D gene, CDR3 protein, CDR3 DNA. The D gene is left open where the match is weak. For some rows the clone size is stated as once, few or many, or as a class when expanded; others skip it.

clone size: -; J gene: TRBJ1-2; V gene: TRBV4-1; D gene: -; CDR3 protein: CASSSVAGYTF; CDR3 DNA: TGCGCCAGCAGCTCTGTAGCGGGCTACACCTTC
clone size: -; J gene: TRBJ1-3; V gene: TRBV7-9; D gene: -; CDR3 protein: CASSLSAGNTIYF; CDR3 DNA: TGTGCCAGCAGCTTAAGTGCTGGAAACACCATATATTTT
clone size: once; J gene: TRBJ2-1; V gene: TRBV6-1; D gene: -; CDR3 protein: CASSEIQAYNEQFF; CDR3 DNA: TGTGCCAGCAGTGAAATTCAGGCTTACAATGAGCAGTTCTTC
clone size: -; J gene: TRBJ2-7; V gene: TRBV24-1; D gene: TRBD1; CDR3 protein: CATEDRAREQYF; CDR3 DNA: TGTGCCACTGAGGACAGGGCACGCGAGCAGTACTTC
clone size: -; J gene: TRBJ2-7; V gene: TRBV11-2; D gene: -; CDR3 protein: CASSWWPYEQYF; CDR3 DNA: TGTGCCAGCAGCTGGTGGCCCTACGAGCAGTACTTC
clone size: -; J gene: TRBJ2-7; V gene: TRBV27; D gene: -; CDR3 protein: CASSFTNRDTEQYF; CDR3 DNA: TGTGCCAGCAGTTTTACCAACCGGGACACAGAGCAGTACTTC
clone size: -; J gene: TRBJ1-1; V gene: TRBV6-6; D gene: -; CDR3 protein: CASSYSIRGVNTEAFF; CDR3 DNA: TGTGCCAGCAGTTACTCGATACGGGGGGTGAACACTGAAGCTTTCTTT
clone size: -; J gene: TRBJ2-7; V gene: TRBV5-5; D gene: -; CDR3 protein: CASSLDSRPYEQYF; CDR3 DNA: TGTGCCAGCAGCTTGGACAGCCGGCCCTACGAGCAGTACTTC
clone size: few; J gene: TRBJ1-6; V gene: TRBV27; D gene: -; CDR3 protein: CASSLFGKGGPLHF; CDR3 DNA: TGTGCCAGCAGTCTATTCGGGAAGGGGGGACCCCTCCACTTT
clone size: -; J gene: TRBJ1-4; V gene: TRBV6-2/TRBV6-3; D gene: TRBD1; CDR3 protein: CASSSRTGYEKLFF; CDR3 DNA: TGTGCCAGCAGTTCTAGGACAGGATATGAAAAACTGTTTTTT
clone size: few; J gene: TRBJ2-5; V gene: TRBV11-3; D gene: -; CDR3 protein: CASSSGPQETQYF; CDR3 DNA: TGTGCCAGCAGCTCGGGACCGCAAGAGACCCAGTACTTC
clone size: -; J gene: TRBJ2-1; V gene: TRBV6-2/TRBV6-3; D gene: TRBD2; CDR3 protein: CASSYDSGVYEQFF; CDR3 DNA: TGTGCCAGCAGTTACGATAGCGGGGTTTATGAGCAGTTCTTC
clone size: -; J gene: TRBJ2-7; V gene: TRBV5-1; D gene: -; CDR3 protein: CASSLDGGLFGQYF; CDR3 DNA: TGCGCCAGCAGCTTGGACGGGGGCCTCTTTGGGCAGTACTTC
clone size: -; J gene: TRBJ1-1; V gene: TRBV5-1; D gene: -; CDR3 protein: CASSLAKGLPSAVNTEAFF; CDR3 DNA: TGCGCCAGCAGCTTGGCCAAGGGTCTTCCGTCGGCGGTGAACACTGAAGCTTTCTTT
clone size: -; J gene: TRBJ1-2; V gene: TRBV7-2; D gene: -; CDR3 protein: CASSPGRNYGYTF; CDR3 DNA: TGTGCCAGCAGCCCCGGCAGAAACTATGGCTACACCTTC
clone size: -; J gene: TRBJ1-3; V gene: TRBV19; D gene: -; CDR3 protein: CASRDRGNTIYF; CDR3 DNA: TGTGCCAGTAGGGACAGAGGAAACACCATATATTTT
clone size: -; J gene: TRBJ2-3; V gene: TRBV3-1/TRBV3-2; D gene: TRBD2; CDR3 protein: CASSGLAGKTDTQYF; CDR3 DNA: TGTGCCAGCAGCGGACTAGCGGGGAAAACAGATACGCAGTATTTT
clone size: -; J gene: TRBJ1-3; V gene: TRBV4-1; D gene: -; CDR3 protein: CASSQVTGNSGNTIYF; CDR3 DNA: TGCGCCAGCAGCCAAGTTACAGGGAACTCTGGAAACACCATATATTTT
clone size: -; J gene: TRBJ1-1; V gene: TRBV6-5; D gene: -; CDR3 protein: CASSYVGAGTEAFF; CDR3 DNA: TGTGCCAGCAGTTACGTCGGGGCAGGCACTGAAGCTTTCTTT
clone size: -; J gene: TRBJ2-7; V gene: TRBV3-1/TRBV3-2; D gene: -; CDR3 protein: CASSLDPFRDEQYF; CDR3 DNA: TGTGCCAGCAGTCTCGATCCCTTCAGGGACGAGCAGTACTTC
clone size: -; J gene: TRBJ2-5; V gene: TRBV7-2; D gene: -; CDR3 protein: CASSSSGGPQPQYF; CDR3 DNA: TGTGCCAGCAGCTCCTCTGGCGGACCCCAGCCCCAGTACTTC
clone size: -; J gene: TRBJ2-1; V gene: TRBV11-3; D gene: -; CDR3 protein: CASSLSGDNEQFF; CDR3 DNA: TGTGCCAGCAGCTTATCGGGGGACAATGAGCAGTTCTTC
clone size: -; J gene: TRBJ2-7; V gene: TRBV5-4; D gene: TRBD1; CDR3 protein: CASSPGGQGTTYEQYF; CDR3 DNA: TGTGCCAGCAGCCCAGGAGGACAGGGGACGACCTACGAGCAGTACTTC
clone size: -; J gene: TRBJ2-7; V gene: TRBV5-1; D gene: -; CDR3 protein: CASSLTGTEPYHEQYF; CDR3 DNA: TGCGCCAGCAGCTTGACCGGGACTGAGCCTTATCACGAGCAGTACTTC
clone size: -; J gene: TRBJ2-6; V gene: TRBV19; D gene: -; CDR3 protein: CASSVSGANVLTF; CDR3 DNA: TGTGCCAGTAGTGTATCTGGGGCCAACGTCCTGACTTTC
clone size: -; J gene: TRBJ1-5; V gene: TRBV4-3; D gene: -; CDR3 protein: CASSQDWAEGRSNNQPQHF; CDR3 DNA: TGCGCCAGCAGCCAAGATTGGGCAGAGGGTAGGAGCAACAATCAGCCCCAGCATTTT
clone size: -; J gene: TRBJ2-1; V gene: TRBV5-4; D gene: TRBD2; CDR3 protein: CASSLVIGGNVF; CDR3 DNA: TGTGCCAGCAGCTTGGTCATCGGGGGGAATGTCTTC
clone size: -; J gene: TRBJ1-4; V gene: TRBV6-5; D gene: -; CDR3 protein: CASDMGHRGEKLFF; CDR3 DNA: TGTGCCAGCGACATGGGACACCGCGGAGAAAAACTGTTTTTT
clone size: -; J gene: TRBJ1-1; V gene: TRBV5-1; D gene: -; CDR3 protein: CASRSPGWSDMNTEAFF; CDR3 DNA: TGCGCCAGCCGGTCCCCAGGGTGGTCCGACATGAACACTGAAGCTTTCTTT
clone size: once; J gene: TRBJ2-2; V gene: TRBV9; D gene: -; CDR3 protein: CASSVDGRTTGELFF; CDR3 DNA: TGTGCCAGCAGCGTAGATGGCAGGACCACCGGGGAGCTGTTTTTT
clone size: -; J gene: TRBJ2-7; V gene: TRBV10-3; D gene: TRBD1; CDR3 protein: CAIRTGANYEQYF; CDR3 DNA: TGTGCCATCAGGACAGGGGCCAACTACGAGCAGTACTTC
clone size: -; J gene: TRBJ1-5; V gene: TRBV5-1; D gene: TRBD1; CDR3 protein: CASRPGTGYQPQHF; CDR3 DNA: TGCGCCAGCAGGCCCGGGACAGGGTATCAGCCCCAGCATTTT
clone size: -; J gene: TRBJ2-2; V gene: TRBV5-4; D gene: -; CDR3 protein: CASSTADSRGTGELFF; CDR3 DNA: TGTGCCAGCAGCACGGCGGACAGCCGAGGGACCGGGGAGCTGTTTTTT
clone size: -; J gene: TRBJ2-7; V gene: TRBV28; D gene: TRBD1; CDR3 protein: CASHTGGYEQYF; CDR3 DNA: TGTGCCAGTCATACAGGGGGCTACGAGCAGTACTTC
clone size: -; J gene: TRBJ2-1; V gene: TRBV24-1; D gene: -; CDR3 protein: CATSDLRASDEQFF; CDR3 DNA: TGTGCCACCAGTGATTTGCGAGCATCCGATGAGCAGTTCTTC
clone size: -; J gene: TRBJ1-5; V gene: TRBV18; D gene: TRBD1; CDR3 protein: CASSLTGGSGQPQHF; CDR3 DNA: TGTGCCAGCTCACTTACAGGGGGCAGCGGTCAGCCCCAGCATTTT
clone size: -; J gene: TRBJ1-2; V gene: TRBV7-2; D gene: -; CDR3 protein: CASSLATGSYGYTF; CDR3 DNA: TGTGCCAGCAGCTTAGCCACAGGGAGCTATGGCTACACCTTC
clone size: few; J gene: TRBJ1-6; V gene: TRBV3-1/TRBV3-2; D gene: TRBD1; CDR3 protein: CASSQGRGRYSPLHF; CDR3 DNA: TGTGCCAGCAGCCAAGGCAGGGGGCGTTATTCACCCCTCCACTTT
clone size: -; J gene: TRBJ1-6; V gene: TRBV18; D gene: -; CDR3 protein: CASSPEQGWRSPLHF; CDR3 DNA: TGTGCCAGCTCACCAGAACAGGGATGGCGTTCACCCCTCCACTTT
clone size: -; J gene: TRBJ2-7; V gene: TRBV29-1; D gene: TRBD1; CDR3 protein: CSVRQGASYEQYF; CDR3 DNA: TGCAGCGTGAGACAGGGGGCCTCCTACGAGCAGTACTTC
clone size: -; J gene: TRBJ2-5; V gene: TRBV4-3; D gene: TRBD1; CDR3 protein: CASSQERSLGTGNQETQYF; CDR3 DNA: TGCGCCAGCAGCCAAGAAAGGTCGCTCGGGACAGGTAATCAAGAGACCCAGTACTTC
clone size: once; J gene: TRBJ1-2; V gene: TRBV3-1/TRBV3-2; D gene: -; CDR3 protein: CASSQASLTYGYTF; CDR3 DNA: TGTGCCAGCAGCCAAGCAAGTCTAACGTATGGCTACACCTTC